What follows describes a single TCR beta chain. The antigen is undetermined. These data belong to a study of T cell responses to AZD1222 COVID-19 vaccine. General observations from the study: Spike regions recognized by vaccine-associated CD4 TCRs spanned the protein, led by 160-218 and 743-854. Unmutated variant regions are reportedly the target of nearly half of TCRs that are spike-specific. After the peak T cell response, and only then, were repertoires sampled.

The data were produced by immunoSEQ multiplex PCR, yet TCRdb's version contains in-frame clones alone and is incomplete. Among 150,000 to 200,000 clones listed, around nine tenths were seen once. Sample: peripheral blood, taken on day 0 of AZD1222 vaccination. This clonotype was sampled from an adult in good health.

The CDR3 protein is CSVEGLGTGPFEQYF. Here the CDR3 DNA reads TGCAGCGTTGAGGGGCTGGGGACCGGACCGTTCGAGCAGTACTTC. The chain combines TRBV29-1 with TRBJ2-7; either TRBD1 or TRBD2 may supply D (5 bases each). CDR1 SQVTM and CDR2 ANQGSEA come from the germline V gene. Trimming shortened V by 3 bases and J by 6 bases, and 21 bases separated the two germline ends. The CDR3 extends over 15 amino acids.